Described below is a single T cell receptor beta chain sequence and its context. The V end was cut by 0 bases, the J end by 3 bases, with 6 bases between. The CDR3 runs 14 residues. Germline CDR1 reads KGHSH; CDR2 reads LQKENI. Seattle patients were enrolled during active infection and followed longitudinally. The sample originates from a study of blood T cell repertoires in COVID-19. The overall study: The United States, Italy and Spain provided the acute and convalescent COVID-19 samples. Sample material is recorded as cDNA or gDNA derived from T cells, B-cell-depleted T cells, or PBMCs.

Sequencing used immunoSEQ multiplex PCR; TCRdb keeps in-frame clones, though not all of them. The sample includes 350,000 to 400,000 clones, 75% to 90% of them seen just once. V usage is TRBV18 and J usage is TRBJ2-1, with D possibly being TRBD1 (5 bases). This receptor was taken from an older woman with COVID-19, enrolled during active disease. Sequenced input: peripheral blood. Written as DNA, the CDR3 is TGTGCCAGCTCACCACCGACAGTCTACAATGAGCAGTTCTTC. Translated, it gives CASSPPTVYNEQFF. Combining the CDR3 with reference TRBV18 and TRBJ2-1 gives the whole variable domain NAGVMQNPRHLVRRRGQEARLRCSPMKGHSHVYWYRQLPEEGLKFMVYLQKENIIDESGMPKERFSAEFPKEGPSILRIQQVVRGDSAAYFCASSPPTVYNEQFFGPGTRLTVL.